Following are 24 T cell receptor beta chains from one sample sequenced in a study of cytomegalovirus exposure and HLA in healthy donors. A multiplex PCR was run with 60 Vbeta primers and 13 Jbeta primers. Sequenced by immunoSEQ multiplex PCR; TCRdb stores in-frame clones only, minus some. The sample lists about 160,000 clones; roughly 82% were seen once. The sample comprised PBMCs. Source of these receptors: a man between 50 and 59 years old in good health and CMV-seropositive.

This clone was seen only a few times. The genes are TRBV5-4 and TRBJ1-1; 10 nucleotides line up with TRBD1. Germline loops: CDR1 SGHNT, CDR2 YYREEE (reference sequence). The CDR3 loop spans 15 amino acids. With 4 bases clipped from V and 1 base from J, the junction kept 4 bases outside the gene matches. DNA of the CDR3: TGTGCCAGCAGCCTGGGGGACAGGGGGAACACTGAAGCTTTCTTT. Encoded protein: CASSLGDRGNTEAFF.

The rearrangement uses TRBV21-1 and TRBJ2-7; TRBD2 is the table's D call and was not checked against the DNA. TRBV21-1 is flagged as a pseudogene. The CDR3 contains 16 residues. The CDR3 nucleotides are TGTGCCAGCAGCAAAACGTTAAGAGGTTGGCCCTACGAGCAGTACGTC. As protein: CASSKTLRGWPYEQYV.

The chain employs TRBV5-4 and TRBJ2-6; D perhaps matches TRBD2 (6 bases). This CDR3 is 16 amino acids long. The germline V and J ends were trimmed by 3 bases and 4 bases, with 14 bases remaining between them. Per germline, CDR1 SGHNT and CDR2 YYREEE (reference sequence). The CDR3 DNA reads TGTGCCAGCAGCTGGGCGGGAAAGGCGGGGGCCAACGTCCTGACTTTC. This codes for CASSWAGKAGANVLTF.

V gene TRBV25-1 combines with J gene TRBJ1-3; no firm D call. V was cut by 2 bases and J by 1 base, with 6 bases left in between. The CDR3 totals 14 residues. CDR1 MGHDK and CDR2 SYGVNS come from the germline V gene. This chain's CDR3 is CASSERGSGNTIYF. The CDR3 DNA follows: TGTGCCAGCAGTGAACGCGGATCTGGAAACACCATATATTTT.

The chain links TRBV11-2 to TRBJ2-2; TRBD2 agrees at 14 bases. The V and J ends lost 5 bases and 10 bases, in that order; junction bases with no gene match: 3. The germline gives CDR1 SGHAT, CDR2 FQNNGV. This CDR3 has 14 residues. CDR3 in amino acids: CASSLGLAGEELFF. The CDR3 bases are TGTGCCAGCAGCCTGGGACTAGCGGGAGAGGAGCTGTTTTTT.

V and J are TRBV19 and TRBJ1-1; 10 bases are a match to TRBD1. CDR3 length: 13 amino acids. Losses at the gene ends were 8 bases for V and 1 base for J; bases not matched to a gene: 1. The V gene's germline CDR1 is LNHDA and CDR2 SQIVND (reference sequence). The CDR3 sequence is CASWDRGNTEAFF. The CDR3 DNA is TGTGCCAGTTGGGACAGGGGGAACACTGAAGCTTTCTTT. Filled out from reference TRBV19 and TRBJ1-1, the complete variable domain reads DGGITQSPKYLFRKEGQNVTLSCEQNLNHDAMYWYRQDPGQGLRLIYYSQIVNDFQKGDIAEGYSVSREKKESFPLTVTSAQKNPTAFYLCASWDRGNTEAFFGQGTRLTVV.

This clone was seen a few times. This chain links TRBV28 with TRBJ1-4, with 9 bases matching TRBD1. The V gene end was trimmed by 2 bases and the J gene end by 7 bases; junction bases not matched to a gene: 5. The CDR3 contains 15 residues. Germline CDR1 and CDR2: MDHEN and SYDVKM. This CDR3 reads CASSLGGQGGEKLFF. CDR3 DNA: TGTGCCAGCAGTTTAGGGGGACAGGGTGGTGAAAAACTGTTTTTT.

The chain links TRBV7-9 to TRBJ2-1; 7 bases align to TRBD1. The CDR3 totals 15 residues. J lost 1 base, V lost 4 bases, and 4 bases had no gene match. Germline lookup yields CDR1 SEHNR and CDR2 FQNEAQ (reference sequence). The CDR3 reads CASSSTDRSYNEQFF. The CDR3, as DNA: TGTGCCAGCAGCTCAACGGACAGGTCCTACAATGAGCAGTTCTTC.

This clone was seen a single time. The V call is TRBV5-1, the J call TRBJ1-1, with a possible D match to TRBD1 (5 bases). Trimming took off 6 bases at V and 3 bases at J, with 12 bases between the two ends. Germline lookup yields CDR1 SGHRS and CDR2 YFSETQ. The CDR3 length is 13 residues. CDR3 sequence reads: CASTWTGDTEAFF. CDR3 nucleotide sequence: TGCGCCAGCACCTGGACGGGGGACACTGAAGCTTTCTTT. Full variable domain (outside the CDR3, taken from reference TRBV5-1 and TRBJ1-1): KAGVTQTPRYLIKTRGQQVTLSCSPISGHRSVSWYQQTPGQGLQFLFEYFSETQRNKGNFPGRFSGRQFSNSRSEMNVSTLELGDSALYLCASTWTGDTEAFFGQGTRLTVV.

This chain uses TRBV7-9 with TRBJ2-3, with D tentatively TRBD2 (5 bases). The CDR3 has 13 amino acids. Germline CDR1 SEHNR, CDR2 FQNEAQ (reference sequence). The V end lost 1 base, the J end lost 10 bases, and 12 bases lay between the germline ends. The CDR3 sequence: CASSLDAPGSQYF. CDR3 nucleotides: TGTGCCAGCAGCTTAGACGCCCCGGGATCGCAGTATTTT.

The CDR3 DNA reads as TGTGCCAGCAGTGAACCAGGAATAATCACTGAAGCTTTCTTT. Its translation: CASSEPGIITEAFF. This chain connects TRBV6-5 to TRBJ1-1; D is ambiguous. This CDR3 comprises 14 residues. Germline V lookup: CDR1 MNHEY, CDR2 SVGAGI. V lost 5 bases, J lost 4 bases, and 14 bases lay in between.

This clone occurred a few times. V is TRBV6-5 and J is TRBJ2-7, with 12 nucleotides matching TRBD1. V dropped 0 bases and J dropped 11; count of bases not matched to a gene: 8. This CDR3 is built from 15 residues. Germline loops: CDR1 MNHEY, CDR2 SVGAGI. CDR3 nucleotide sequence: TGTGCCAGCAGTTACTCGAAGGGACAGGGGGCGAAAGAGTACTTC. This translates into CASSYSKGQGAKEYF.

This clone was seen just once. This rearrangement joins TRBV6-1 to TRBJ1-1, with 7 bases aligning to TRBD1. CDR3 length: 15 residues. V shed 4 bases and J 0 bases; nucleotides not matched to a gene: 5. CDR1 is MNHNS and CDR2 is SASEGT in the germline V gene. The CDR3 DNA follows: TGTGCCAGCAGTGGGATACAGGGGCTGAACACTGAAGCTTTCTTT. This gives the protein CASSGIQGLNTEAFF.

The genes are TRBV27 and TRBJ1-1; D ambiguous. V lost 4 bases and J lost 4, with 4 bases in between. CDR1 is MNHEY, CDR2 SMNVEV, per germline (reference sequence). The CDR3 covers 11 residues. CDR3 bases: TGTGCCAGCAGTTCCAGCACTGAAGCTTTCTTT. This codes for CASSSSTEAFF.

This clone came up a few times. This chain links TRBV5-4 with TRBJ2-5; TRBD1 agrees at 10 bases. The V and J ends lost 2 bases and 2 bases, in that order; junction bases with no gene match: 3. The CDR3 is 15 residues long. The V gene's germline CDR1 is SGHNT and CDR2 YYREEE (reference sequence). CDR3 in DNA: TGTGCCAGCAGCTTCGGACAGGGGGTTCAAGAGACCCAGTACTTC. This sequence encodes CASSFGQGVQETQYF.

The rearrangement joins TRBV7-4 to TRBJ1-5; D is unresolved. V lost 3 bases, J lost 2 bases, and 20 bases lay in between. The CDR3 covers 18 residues. Germline CDR1 and CDR2: SGHVT and SQSDAQ. CDR3 nucleotide sequence: TGTGCCAGCAGCTTGGCCCAATGGGCACCCACAGGCAATCAGCCCCAGCATTTT. It specifies CASSLAQWAPTGNQPQHF.

In its sample, this clone was seen a few times. The CDR3: CASSLSPGVEQYF. CDR3 nucleotides: TGTGCCAGCAGTTTATCCCCAGGGGTAGAGCAGTACTTC. V is TRBV28 and J is TRBJ2-7; D might be TRBD1 (6 bases). The CDR3 sequence is 13 residues long. Germline V CDR1 and CDR2: MDHEN, SYDVKM. Trimming left V 1 base short and J 7 bases short, with 11 bases between.

The CDR3 nucleotides are TGTGCCAGCAGTGAAACACGGGCAGGCAGGGTCTCTGGAAACACCATATATTTT. Its protein product is CASSETRAGRVSGNTIYF. V usage is TRBV2 and J usage is TRBJ1-3; a possible D gene is TRBD1 (5 bases). V lost 2 bases and J 0 bases, leaving 17 bases between the germline ends. The CDR3 has 18 residues. CDR1 SNHLY and CDR2 FYNNEI come from the germline V gene. Using reference TRBV2 and TRBJ1-3 for the parts outside the CDR3, the full variable domain is EPEVTQTPSHQVTQMGQEVILRCVPISNHLYFYWYRQILGQKVEFLVSFYNNEISEKSEIFDDQFSVERPDGSNFTLKIRSTKLEDSAMYFCASSETRAGRVSGNTIYFGEGSWLTVV.

The rearrangement joins TRBV19 to TRBJ2-7; TRBD1 matches 7 bases. Per germline, CDR1 LNHDA and CDR2 SQIVND (reference sequence). Germline trimming cut 4 bases from V and 4 bases from J; bases unmatched to any gene: 7. This CDR3 region has 14 residues. The CDR3 coding sequence is TGTGCCAGTAGTAGAAGGGACAGACAGTACGAGCAGTACTTC. This encodes CASSRRDRQYEQYF.

This rearrangement joins TRBV5-4 to TRBJ2-1; 13 bases are a match to TRBD2. The CDR3 sequence is 18 residues long. CDR1 is SGHNT, CDR2 YYREEE, per germline (reference sequence). Trimming removed 0 bases from V and 2 bases from J; junction bases left unmatched: 5. The CDR3 bases are TGTGCCAGCAGCTTGGGAGCGGGACTAGCGGGAACCTACAATGAGCAGTTCTTC. It translates to CASSLGAGLAGTYNEQFF. Using reference TRBV5-4 and TRBJ2-1 for the parts outside the CDR3, the full variable domain is ETGVTQSPTHLIKTRGQQVTLRCSSQSGHNTVSWYQQALGQGPQFIFQYYREEENGRGNFPPRFSGLQFPNYSSELNVNALELDDSALYLCASSLGAGLAGTYNEQFFGPGTRLTVL.

The sample holds one count of this clone. V gene TRBV29-1 combines with J gene TRBJ2-4, with TRBD2 identical over 11 bases. J lost 8 bases, V lost 8 bases, and 5 bases had no gene match. Germline V gene lookup returns CDR1 SQVTM and CDR2 ANQGSEA. There are 12 residues in the CDR3. The CDR3 region is CSISGGADIQYF. In DNA form, the CDR3 reads TGCAGCATTAGCGGGGGGGCGGACATTCAGTACTTC.

The chain joins TRBV6-5 to TRBJ2-1; 8 bases are shared with TRBD2. The CDR3 has 15 residues. Per germline, CDR1 MNHEY and CDR2 SVGAGI. With 6 bases clipped from V and 3 bases from J, the junction kept 7 bases outside the gene matches. CDR3 sequence: CASSLGGAHYNEQFF. The CDR3 nucleotides are TGTGCCAGCAGCCTCGGGGGGGCCCACTACAATGAGCAGTTCTTC.

This chain links TRBV23-1 with TRBJ2-1, with TRBD2 identical over 8 bases. TRBV23-1 is treated as an ORF (open reading frame) with a function not yet certain. The CDR3 totals 22 residues. With V trimmed by 3 bases and J by 2 bases, 24 bases remained unmatched. The chain's CDR3 is CASSHAVLTSGIRNPTYNEQFF. The DNA for the CDR3 is TGCGCCAGCAGTCACGCGGTTTTAACTAGCGGAATCAGAAACCCCACCTACAATGAGCAGTTCTTC.

The J gene is TRBJ1-2, the V gene TRBV7-7; D may be TRBD1 (6 bases). The CDR3 has 19 residues. Looked up from germline, CDR1 is SSHAT and CDR2 is FNYEAQ (reference sequence). V gave up 2 bases and J gave up 4 bases, with 26 bases separating them. The CDR3 region has the DNA TGTGCCAGCAGCTTAATCTACAGGGTTCGGGCGGCTCGGGGCTATGGCTACACCTTC. It is translated as CASSLIYRVRAARGYGYTF.